This passage covers 21 T cell receptor beta chains from one sample sequenced in a study of vaccination effects on CD4 cells after COVID-19. Before any sequencing was done, the ViraFEST assay used viral peptide pools to expand antigen-specific CD4+ T cells. Once cultured for 10 to 11 days, the cells underwent separation to obtain CD4+ T cells. Each participant was given two doses of one vaccine (BNT162b2 or mRNA-1273). Assay: immunoSEQ multiplex PCR; the TCRdb copy retains only in-frame clones and omits some. The table shows approximately 83,000 clones, with about three quarters occurring only once. What these receptors recognize is not known. Sequences were derived from CD4+ T cells from PBMCs cultured with HCoV-OC43 spike peptides, sampled after COVID-19 vaccination. The subset denotes: HCoV-OC43 spike overlapping peptide pool stimulation. These receptors were obtained from a human donor who received a COVID-19 vaccine.

The gene calls are TRBV6-5 and TRBJ1-2, with 7 bases lining up with TRBD1. V lost 2 bases to trimming and J lost 8 bases; unmatched junction nucleotides: 5. Germline CDR1 MNHEY, CDR2 SVGAGI. There are 13 residues in the CDR3. The CDR3 nucleotides are TGTGCCAGCAGTTACGGGAAGGGGGCGGGCTACACCTTC. This codes for CASSYGKGAGYTF.

V gene TRBV10-3 combines with J gene TRBJ2-1; D is unclear. CDR3 length equals 14 residues. Germline CDR1 reads ENHRY; CDR2 reads SYGVKD. The V end was cut by 7 bases, the J end by 6 bases, with 16 bases between. CDR3 protein: CAIKGTSAANEQFF. The DNA for the CDR3 is TGTGCCATCAAGGGAACAAGCGCCGCCAATGAGCAGTTCTTC.

V gene TRBV2 combines with J gene TRBJ2-2; possibly TRBD2 for D (5 bases). V was trimmed by 4 bases and J by 1 base, leaving 10 bases between them. Germline loops: CDR1 SNHLY, CDR2 FYNNEI. CDR3 length equals 15 residues. CDR3 region: CASSVTGMNTGELFF. The CDR3 nucleotides read TGTGCCAGCAGTGTAACGGGAATGAACACCGGGGAGCTGTTTTTT.

This clone was counted between two and nine times. The chain couples TRBV14 to TRBJ2-7; no definite D call. The V gene lost 1 base and the J gene lost 3 bases, with 7 bases spanning the gap. The CDR3 is 13 amino acids. The germline CDR1 and CDR2 sequences are SGHDN and FVKESK. Here the CDR3 DNA reads TGTGCCAGCAGCCAAGCTATAGGCTACGAGCAGTACGTC. This encodes CASSQAIGYEQYV.

The V gene is TRBV6-5, the J gene TRBJ1-1, with a possible D match to TRBD1 (6 bases). The germline V gene has CDR1 MNHEY and CDR2 SVGAGI. The CDR3 length is 15 residues. The V end was cut by 4 bases, the J end by 0 bases, with 12 bases between. The CDR3 reads CASSLGGGMNTEAFF. The CDR3 nucleotides are TGTGCCAGCAGTTTAGGGGGGGGAATGAACACTGAAGCTTTCTTT.

In its sample, this clone was seen once. V is TRBV18 and J is TRBJ1-4; possibly TRBD1 for D (5 bases). The germline V gene has CDR1 KGHSH and CDR2 LQKENI. This CDR3 spans 14 amino acids. Trimming shortened V by 6 bases and J by 4 bases, and 12 bases separated the two germline ends. In DNA form, the CDR3 reads TGTGCCAGCTCTCAAAGGGGTGGTAATGAAAAACTGTTTTTT. Translation: CASSQRGGNEKLFF.

This clone was counted between two and nine times. J is TRBJ2-2 and V is TRBV6-5; possible D gene TRBD1, 5 bases. The germline gives CDR1 MNHEY, CDR2 SVGAGI. Trimming removed 2 bases from V and 0 bases from J, with 10 bases in between. The CDR3 consists of 16 residues. The CDR3 here is CASSYGRAPNTGELFF. The CDR3, as DNA: TGTGCCAGCAGTTACGGCAGGGCTCCGAACACCGGGGAGCTGTTTTTT.

The chain uses TRBV24-1 and TRBJ1-1; a weak D match, TRBD1 (5 bases). CDR1 is KGHDR, CDR2 SFDVKD, per germline. V shed 7 bases and J shed 4 bases, with 15 bases lying between them. This CDR3 is built from 14 residues. CDR3 sequence reads: CATRGGPGATEAFF. CDR3 DNA: TGTGCCACCAGGGGTGGGCCTGGGGCCACTGAAGCTTTCTTT.

The rearrangement uses TRBV5-6 and TRBJ2-1, with TRBD1 matching 8 bases. V lost 0 bases to trimming and J lost 6 bases; unmatched junction nucleotides: 11. The CDR3 has 17 amino acids. Germline lookup yields CDR1 SGHDT and CDR2 YYEEEE. CDR3 residues: CASSLGGTGTLVNEQFF. CDR3 bases: TGTGCCAGCAGCTTGGGGGGGACAGGTACCTTGGTCAATGAGCAGTTCTTC. The whole variable domain, remainder taken from reference TRBV5-6 and TRBJ2-1, is DAGVTQSPTHLIKTRGQQVTLRCSPKSGHDTVSWYQQALGQGPQFIFQYYEEEERQRGNFPDRFSGHQFPNYSSELNVNALLLGDSALYLCASSLGGTGTLVNEQFFGPGTRLTVL.

V is TRBV24-1 and J is TRBJ2-2, with 9 bases fitting TRBD1. Germline trimming cut 1 base from V and 3 bases from J; bases unmatched to any gene: 5. Germline CDR1 is KGHDR and CDR2 is SFDVKD. CDR3 length: 17 amino acids. The CDR3 sequence: CATSDLGTGRYTGELFF. CDR3 bases: TGTGCCACCAGTGATTTAGGGACAGGGAGGTACACCGGGGAGCTGTTTTTT.

V is TRBV5-1 and J is TRBJ2-2, with a weak D call TRBD2 (6 bases). Trimming left V 0 bases short and J 6 bases short, with 6 bases between. The germline V gene has CDR1 SGHRS and CDR2 YFSETQ. The CDR3 covers 13 residues. DNA of the CDR3: TGCGCCAGCAGCTTGGAGCGGGCCGGGGAGCTGTTTTTT. It encodes CASSLERAGELFF.

The rearrangement uses TRBV28 and TRBJ1-1, with no clear D. Trimming removed 2 bases from V and 6 bases from J, with 10 bases in between. The CDR3 totals 13 residues. CDR1 is MDHEN and CDR2 is SYDVKM in the germline V gene. The CDR3, as DNA: TGTGCCAGCAGTTTACGTAAGGAGTCTGAAGCTTTCTTT. This translates into CASSLRKESEAFF.

The chain couples TRBV6-5 to TRBJ1-4, with no clear D. This CDR3 is built from 16 residues. The germline V gene encodes CDR1 MNHEY and CDR2 SVGAGI. Deletions cut 1 base from V and 11 bases from J, with 20 bases between. The CDR3 loop is CASSYLRTERREKLFF. Written as DNA, the CDR3 is TGTGCCAGCAGTTACTTAAGGACGGAGAGGAGGGAGAAACTGTTTTTT.

This chain uses TRBV7-8 with TRBJ2-5; D tentatively fits TRBD1 or TRBD2 (5 bases each). Trimming pared 5 bases from V and 4 bases from J, leaving 20 bases between. Germline CDR1 reads SGHVS; CDR2 reads FQNEAQ. This CDR3 has 16 amino acids. CDR3 sequence reads: CASSPNYSGARETQYF. CDR3 sequence (DNA): TGTGCCAGCAGCCCGAACTATTCCGGGGCCCGAGAGACCCAGTACTTC.

This clone was observed a handful of times. The chain is built from TRBV11-2 and TRBJ2-5, with D unclear. The germline V gene encodes CDR1 SGHAT and CDR2 FQNNGV. Trimming shortened V by 2 bases and J by 5 bases, and 12 bases separated the two germline ends. The CDR3 has 14 amino acids. CDR3 loop: CASSLPSTPETQYF. CDR3 in DNA: TGTGCCAGCAGCTTACCGTCGACTCCGGAGACCCAGTACTTC.

The rearrangement uses TRBV9 and TRBJ1-2, with no clear D. This CDR3 is built from 14 residues. V lost 0 bases and J lost 5, with 11 bases in between. Germline CDR1 reads SGDLS; CDR2 reads YYNGEE. CDR3 residues: CASSVGEGLYGYTF. CDR3 bases: TGTGCCAGCAGCGTAGGGGAAGGGTTATATGGCTACACCTTC. Full variable domain (remainder filled in from reference TRBV9 and TRBJ1-2): DSGVTQTPKHLITATGQRVTLRCSPRSGDLSVYWYQQSLDQGLQFLIQYYNGEERAKGNILERFSAQQFPDLHSELNLSSLELGDSALYFCASSVGEGLYGYTFGSGTRLTVV.

The chain links TRBV5-8 to TRBJ1-5; D unresolved. Between the trimmed V and J ends, which lost 4 bases and 1 base, there was a span of 12 bases. This CDR3 has 15 amino acids. Germline V gives CDR1 SGHTS, CDR2 YDEGEE. Written as DNA, the CDR3 is TGTGCCAGCAGCGGCCGTCGAGGGAGCAATCAGCCCCAGCATTTT. Translated, it gives CASSGRRGSNQPQHF.

The chain combines TRBV5-4 with TRBJ2-1; 8 bases are a match to TRBD2. The CDR3 has 14 amino acids. CDR1 and CDR2 (germline): SGHNT, YYREEE (reference sequence). V was pared by 0 bases and J by 8 bases, with 4 bases of the junction left unmatched. The CDR3 loop is CASSLGGGRDEQFF. CDR3 DNA sequence: TGTGCCAGCAGCTTGGGCGGGGGGCGCGATGAGCAGTTCTTC.

This rearrangement joins TRBV7-2 to TRBJ1-2; no clear D. Germline lookup yields CDR1 SGHTA and CDR2 FQGNSA. The CDR3 totals 16 residues. V shed 4 bases and J shed 8 bases, with 23 bases lying between them. CDR3 residues: CASSSGSIRDYRGYTF. The CDR3 DNA sequence: TGTGCCAGCAGCTCGGGTTCAATCCGGGATTATCGGGGCTACACCTTC.

This clone was detected once. This chain connects TRBV11-1 to TRBJ1-4; 7 bases fit TRBD1. Germline-derived CDR1 and CDR2 are SGHAT and FQDESV (reference sequence). After removal of 2 bases from V and 9 bases from J, the junction contained 6 bases not matched to a gene. The CDR3 is 14 amino acids. The CDR3 DNA follows: TGTGCCAGCAGCTTATCGTCAGGGGGAAAAAAACTGTTTTTT. It is translated as CASSLSSGGKKLFF. Combining the CDR3 with reference TRBV11-1 and TRBJ1-4 gives the whole variable domain EAEVAQSPRYKITEKSQAVAFWCDPISGHATLYWYRQILGQGPELLVQFQDESVVDDSQLPKDRFSAERLKGVDSTLKIQPAELGDSAMYLCASSLSSGGKKLFFGSGTQLSVL.

CDR3 DNA: TGTGCCAGCAGTTCGACAGGAGCCAATGAAAAACTGTTTTTT. Protein product: CASSSTGANEKLFF. The gene calls are TRBV6-2 or TRBV6-3 and TRBJ1-4; a weak D match, TRBD1 (6 bases). The CDR3 spans 14 residues. Trimming cost V 4 bases and J 5 bases, with 11 bases left between them. Germline CDR1 is MNHEY and CDR2 is SVGEGT.